A selection of T cell receptor beta chains follows, all from one sample in a study of response to subunit inactivated influenza vaccine. TCRdb ran MiXCR on the RT-PCR reads and lists one entry per CDR3 protein. In the table there are about 830,000 distinct CDR3 sequences, under 20% of which are singletons. This sample comprised PBMCs from blood, obtained approximately 5 days after vaccination. The receptors come from a man aged 50 to 60 who received an inactivated influenza vaccine. Each CDR3 is given with its conserved first and last residue. A D gene is named only where the DNA matches it firmly. Size values are once, few and many counts, or a class for expanded clones, and some rows have none.

TRBJ2-1 | few | TRBD2 | TRBV9 | TGTGCCAGCAGCGTATCTAGCGGGGTTTTCAATGAGCAGTTCTTC | CASSVSSGVFNEQFF
TRBJ2-3 | few | . | TRBV7-2 | TGTGCCAGCAGCTTAGCGCTTGTCCCCGGCGATACGCAGTATTTT | CASSLALVPGDTQYF
TRBJ2-5 | few | . | TRBV12-3/TRBV12-4 | TGTGCCAGCAGCCCCAGGGGGGCCGACGAGACCCAGTACTTC | CASSPRGADETQYF
TRBJ2-1 | . | . | TRBV7-8 | TGTGCCAGCAGCCCTATGGCGGGAAACAATGAGCAGTTCTTC | CASSPMAGNNEQFF
TRBJ2-1 | . | . | TRBV14 | TGTGCCAGCAGCCCCCCCCCCACGGGAATTTACAATGAGCAGTTCTTC | CASSPPPTGIYNEQFF
TRBJ2-7 | few | TRBD2 | TRBV20-1 | TGCAGTGCCCCCATCCCGCTAGCGGGGTCCTACGAGCAGTACTTC | CSAPIPLAGSYEQYF
TRBJ1-5 | . | TRBD1 | TRBV28 | TGTGCCAGCAAAAGCTCCCGGACAGGTCGATATCAGCCCCAGCATTTT | CASKSSRTGRYQPQHF
TRBJ2-7 | . | . | TRBV10-3 | TGTGCCATCAGTGAGGCGGGGCGACTGGCGGCCCAGCAGTACTTC | CAISEAGRLAAQQYF
TRBJ2-1 | many | TRBD2 | TRBV20-1 | TGCAGTGCTAGGCAACTAGCGGGAGGTTACAATGAGCAGTTCTTC | CSARQLAGGYNEQFF
TRBJ2-1 | many | TRBD2 | TRBV4-3 | TGCGCCAGCAGCCGCGGGACTAGCGGAGATTACAATGAGCAGTTCTTC | CASSRGTSGDYNEQFF
TRBJ2-2 | . | . | TRBV12-3/TRBV12-4 | TGTGCCAGCAATCCCTTTCTGAACACCGGGGAGCTGTTTTTT | CASNPFLNTGELFF
TRBJ1-2 | many | . | TRBV7-8 | TGTGCCAGCAGCGTAAGGGTGTCCTATGGCTACACCTTC | CASSVRVSYGYTF
TRBJ1-4 | . | . | TRBV6-1 | TGTGCCAGCAGGCGTGTACGGGCAGGGACTAATGAAAAACTGTTTTTT | CASRRVRAGTNEKLFF
TRBJ1-5 | many | . | TRBV20-1 | TGCAGTGCTAGGGACACCTATAGCAATCAGCCCCAGCATTTT | CSARDTYSNQPQHF
TRBJ2-5 | . | . | TRBV12-3/TRBV12-4 | TGTGCCAGCAGTGAAGAGGACAAAGCAGCTTTTAAAGAGACCCAGTACTTC | CASSEEDKAAFKETQYF
TRBJ2-1 | few | TRBD2 | TRBV29-1 | TGCAGCGTCGGACTGGGGACTAGCGGGAGGAATGAGCAGTTCTTC | CSVGLGTSGRNEQFF
TRBJ2-7 | many | TRBD1 | TRBV10-2 | TGCGCCAGCAGTGAAGGGACAGCCGTTTACGAGCAGTACTTC | CASSEGTAVYEQYF
TRBJ2-7 | . | . | TRBV5-1 | TGCGCCAGCATCTCCCCAGGGAACGAGCAGTACTTC | CASISPGNEQYF
TRBJ1-5 | many | TRBD1 | TRBV12-3/TRBV12-4 | TGTGCCAGCAGTAGGACAGGTTTTGGTCAGCCCCAGCATTTT | CASSRTGFGQPQHF
TRBJ2-1 | . | TRBD1 | TRBV20-1 | TGCAGTGCTAGAGATGCCTTCGGACAGGTCTACAATGAGCAGTTCTTC | CSARDAFGQVYNEQFF
TRBJ2-5 | many | TRBD1 | TRBV7-2 | TGTGCCAGCAGCCCCGACAGGGAAACCCAGTACTTC | CASSPDRETQYF
TRBJ2-2 | many | . | TRBV5-1 | TGTGCCAGCAGTTTTACCACCGGGGAGCTGTTTTTT | CASSFTTGELFF
TRBJ2-7 | few | . | TRBV7-2 | TGTGCCAGCAGTCAAAACACAGGGAAAAGAGAGCAGTACTTC | CASSQNTGKREQYF
TRBJ2-4 | few | . | TRBV7-9 | TGTGCCAGCAGCCGCTCGAGGCAGGCTGGAGCCAAAAACATTCAGTACTTC | CASSRSRQAGAKNIQYF
TRBJ1-5 | many | . | TRBV10-3 | TGTGCCATCAGTGAGTCGCGGGGAGATCAGCCCCAGCATTTT | CAISESRGDQPQHF
TRBJ2-7 | few | TRBD1 | TRBV5-1 | TGCGCCAGCAGCCCCGGGACAGGGGGTTTTTACGAGCAGTACTTC | CASSPGTGGFYEQYF
TRBJ2-7 | . | TRBD1 | TRBV7-2 | TGTGCCAGCAGCTCTCACAGGGGGGTAGGGGAGCAGTACTTC | CASSSHRGVGEQYF
TRBJ2-3 | . | . | TRBV11-2 | TGTGCCAGCAGCTTCGGGGGGCGGGACACAGATACGCAGTATTTT | CASSFGGRDTDTQYF
TRBJ2-1 | . | . | TRBV5-1 | TGCGCCAGCGGCCGACAGCCGAACTCCTACAATGAGCAGTTCTTC | CASGRQPNSYNEQFF
TRBJ2-7 | . | . | TRBV4-1 | TGCGCCAGCAGCCAAGGGGAAGGGTACTACGAGCAGTACTTC | CASSQGEGYYEQYF
TRBJ2-7 | few | . | TRBV20-1 | TGCAGTGCTAAAACAGGCTTAAGCTCCTACGAGCAGTACTTC | CSAKTGLSSYEQYF
TRBJ2-5 | . | . | TRBV2 | TGTGCCAGCAGTGAACTTGGTGGGGCCGGTTTTGGGACCCAGTACTTC | CASSELGGAGFGTQYF
TRBJ2-7 | few | . | TRBV7-2 | TGTGCCAGCAGCTCCTCACTAGCAGCAAGCTCCTACGAGCAGTACTTC | CASSSSLAASSYEQYF
TRBJ2-1 | few | . | TRBV5-1 | TGCGCCAGCAGTTCGCTAGTTGTCAATGAGCAGTTCTTC | CASSSLVVNEQFF
TRBJ2-2 | . | . | TRBV7-9 | TGTGCCAGCAGCCGAGGACCAGGGAATACCGGGGAGCTGTTTTTT | CASSRGPGNTGELFF
TRBJ2-5 | . | . | TRBV20-1 | TGCAGTGCTACTCTTAGGGAAGAGACCCAGTACTTC | CSATLREETQYF
TRBJ1-1 | many | TRBD1 | TRBV4-2 | TGTGCCAGCAGCCAAGTTATGACAGGGCTTTACACTGAAGCTTTCTTT | CASSQVMTGLYTEAFF
TRBJ2-7 | few | . | TRBV6-1 | TGTGCCAGCAGTGAAGGAGGCAGACAAACCTACGAGCAGTACTTC | CASSEGGRQTYEQYF
TRBJ1-1 | . | . | TRBV7-2 | TGTGCCAGCAGCCCCGCCTACACTGAAGCTTTCTTT | CASSPAYTEAFF
TRBJ1-6 | few | . | TRBV6-1 | TGTGCCAGCAGTGAAACGCGGCGGAGCTCCTATAATTCACCCCTCCACTTT | CASSETRRSSYNSPLHF
TRBJ2-3 | . | TRBD1 | TRBV20-1 | TGCAGTGTCCCAAACCAGGACAGGGCTACGGATACGCAGTATTTT | CSVPNQDRATDTQYF
TRBJ2-7 | once | TRBD1 | TRBV4-3 | TGCGCCAGCAGCCAAGCCGCGACAGGGACAATATACGAGCAGTACTTC | CASSQAATGTIYEQYF
TRBJ2-3 | few | . | TRBV7-2 | TGTGCCAGCAGCTTACAGGTGATCACAGATACGCAGTATTTT | CASSLQVITDTQYF
TRBJ2-7 | many | . | TRBV28 | TGTGCCAGCGGGATCTCCTACGAGCAGTACTTC | CASGISYEQYF
TRBJ2-2 | . | . | TRBV6-4 | TGTGCCAGCAGTGCTTTTGTAGCCGGGGAGCTGTTTTTT | CASSAFVAGELFF
TRBJ2-2 | . | . | TRBV20-1 | TGCAGTGCTCTCGGAGATGGGGGTTCCGGGGAGCTGTTTTTT | CSALGDGGSGELFF
TRBJ2-3 | . | . | TRBV12-3/TRBV12-4 | TGTGCCAGCAGCCCCCCGGACCAAGATACGCAGTATTTT | CASSPPDQDTQYF
TRBJ2-1 | . | . | TRBV7-9 | TGTGCCAGCAGGGTACCGGCAGGGAGGCTCAATGAGCAGTTCTTC | CASRVPAGRLNEQFF
TRBJ2-2 | . | TRBD2 | TRBV7-3 | TGTGCCAGCAGCCCGGCGGCTAGCGGGAGTCGCGGGGAGCTGTTTTTT | CASSPAASGSRGELFF
TRBJ2-7 | many | . | TRBV12-3/TRBV12-4 | TGTGCCAGCAGCCCCCAATTAGGCCACGAGCAGTACTTC | CASSPQLGHEQYF
TRBJ2-5 | . | TRBD1 | TRBV24-1 | TGTGCCACCGAGGGGACAGGGGGCGAAGAGACCCAGTACTTC | CATEGTGGEETQYF
TRBJ1-4 | . | TRBD1 | TRBV11-2 | TGTGCCAGCAGCTTCGGACAGGGGCATGAAAAACTGTTTTTT | CASSFGQGHEKLFF
TRBJ1-1 | . | TRBD1 | TRBV20-1 | TGCAGTGTGACAGGGGCTCCCATGAACACTGAAGCTTTCTTT | CSVTGAPMNTEAFF
TRBJ2-7 | . | . | TRBV7-9 | TGTGCCAGCAGCTTCCCGAGAAGACAGGGAGGGGGCTACGAGCAGTACTTC | CASSFPRRQGGGYEQYF
TRBJ1-1 | . | . | TRBV20-1 | TGCAGTGCTAGTTGGAGGGGGGGGAACACTGAAGCTTTCTTT | CSASWRGGNTEAFF
TRBJ2-1 | few | . | TRBV7-3 | TGTGCCAGCAGCTTATTTAGCTCCTACAATGAGCAGTTCTTC | CASSLFSSYNEQFF
TRBJ2-1 | few | TRBD2 | TRBV10-3 | TGTGCCATCAGTGAGGGCGGGGGCAATGAGCAGTTCTTC | CAISEGGGNEQFF
TRBJ2-7 | . | TRBD2 | TRBV5-5 | TGTGCCAGCAGCTGGGGGAGGGAATACGAGCAGTACTTC | CASSWGREYEQYF
TRBJ2-1 | . | TRBD2 | TRBV10-3 | TGTGCCATCAGTGAGGGAATAGCGGGGGGGCCGCAGTTCTTC | CAISEGIAGGPQFF
TRBJ2-5 | . | . | TRBV7-3 | TGTGCCAGCAGCTCAACTACCGGGGAGACCCAGTACTTC | CASSSTTGETQYF